This TCR beta chain is from a study of T cells after yellow fever vaccination. As for the study in general: Where fractions had low cell numbers, libraries were prepared from them with the SMART-Seq v4 Ultra Low Input RNA kit. Broader study findings: Most clones from primary vaccination were detected again post-booster (almost 98% CD4, more than 85% CD8). CD4 and CD8 compartments shared a small share of clonotypes, likely from convergent recombination.

This clonotype has at least ten counts. The antigen remains undetermined. Each CDR3 protein gets one entry after TCRdb re-called the 5' RACE reads with MiXCR. Here the sample spans approximately 120,000 distinct CDR3 sequences, more than 7.5% being singletons. Germline CDR1 and CDR2: DFQATT and SNEGSKA (reference sequence). The CDR3 loop spans 13 amino acids. The germline V and J ends were trimmed by 2 bases and 3 bases, with 10 bases remaining between them. The rearrangement links TRBV20-1 to TRBJ1-2; the D is unclear. This receptor was identified in a man younger than 30 who received the YFV17D yellow fever vaccine. Source: CD8+ T cells sorted from PBMCs, taken on the day of the yellow fever booster vaccination. CDR3 sequence (DNA): TGCAGTGCTAGAATGGGCAGTGACTATGGCTACACCTTC. Translating it yields CSARMGSDYGYTF.